The sequence of this T cell receptor (beta chain) was determined in a study of OX40 agonist ivuxolimab in advanced cancers. A note on this clone: Its specificity is unknown. The same CDR3 arises from other DNA sequences in this sample as well.

Study results and limitations: CD8+ T cells (on average) carried more expanded clones than CD4+ T cells.

Repertoires were generated with immunoSEQ multiplex PCR, while TCRdb's copy carries only in-frame clones and drops some. The sample includes about 43,000 clones, more than 75% of them seen just once. CDR1 and CDR2 from the germline V gene are SGHNT and YYREEE (reference sequence). The V gene lost 4 bases and the J gene lost 5 bases, with 10 bases spanning the gap. The CDR3 sequence is 13 residues long. Blood samples were obtained at baseline, cycle 4 day 1, and cycle 7 day 1. The V gene is TRBV5-4, the J gene TRBJ2-1, with a tentative D call TRBD2 (5 bases). This receptor was taken from an adult with an advanced solid tumor such as melanoma, head and neck, liver or kidney cancer. The specimen comprised CD4+ or CD8+ T cells sorted from blood, sampled in a trial of the OX40 agonist ivuxolimab. Here the CDR3 DNA reads TGTGCCAGCAGCCCAACTAGGAACAATGAGCAGTTCTTC. Encoded protein: CASSPTRNNEQFF.